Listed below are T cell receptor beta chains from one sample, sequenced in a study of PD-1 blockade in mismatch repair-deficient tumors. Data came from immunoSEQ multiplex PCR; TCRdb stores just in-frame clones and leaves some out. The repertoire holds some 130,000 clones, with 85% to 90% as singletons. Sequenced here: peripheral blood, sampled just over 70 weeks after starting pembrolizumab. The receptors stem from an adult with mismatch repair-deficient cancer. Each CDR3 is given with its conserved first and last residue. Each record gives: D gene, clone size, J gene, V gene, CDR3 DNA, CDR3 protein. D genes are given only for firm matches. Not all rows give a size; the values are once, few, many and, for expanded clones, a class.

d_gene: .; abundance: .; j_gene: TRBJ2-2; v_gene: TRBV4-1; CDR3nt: TGCGCCAGCAGGCTCGGGACACTGAACACCGGGGAGCTGTTTTTT; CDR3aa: CASRLGTLNTGELFF
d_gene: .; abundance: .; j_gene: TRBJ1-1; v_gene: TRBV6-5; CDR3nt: TGTGCCAGCACCCGGGGAGGGGGCACTGAAGCTTTCTTT; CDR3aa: CASTRGGGTEAFF
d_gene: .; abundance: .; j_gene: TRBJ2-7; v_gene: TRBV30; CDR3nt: TGTGCCTGGAGCCGTACGTGGGCAGGGAAGGGCCACGAGCAGTACTTC; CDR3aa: CAWSRTWAGKGHEQYF
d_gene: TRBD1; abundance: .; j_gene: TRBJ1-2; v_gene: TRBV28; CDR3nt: TGTGCCAGCATATTTGGGGTAGACAGGGCTATGGGCTACACCTTC; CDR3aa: CASIFGVDRAMGYTF
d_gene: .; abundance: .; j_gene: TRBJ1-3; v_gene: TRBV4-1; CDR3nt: TGCGCCAGCAGCCAAGATGGCGAGATCTCTGGAAACACCATATATTTT; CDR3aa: CASSQDGEISGNTIYF
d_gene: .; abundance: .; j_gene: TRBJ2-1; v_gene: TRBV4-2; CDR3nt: TGTGCCAGCGCGGTGAGCTCCTACAATGAGCAGTTCTTC; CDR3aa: CASAVSSYNEQFF
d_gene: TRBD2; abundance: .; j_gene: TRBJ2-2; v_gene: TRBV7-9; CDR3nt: TGTGCCAGCAGCTTGGGCACTAGCGGGAGTACCGGGGAGCTGTTTTTT; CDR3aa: CASSLGTSGSTGELFF
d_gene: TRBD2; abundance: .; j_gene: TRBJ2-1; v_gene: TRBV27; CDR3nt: TGTGCCAGCAGCAATCTAGCGGGAGATGGGTACAATGAGCAGTTCTTC; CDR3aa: CASSNLAGDGYNEQFF
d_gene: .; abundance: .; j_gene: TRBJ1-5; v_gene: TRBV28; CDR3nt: TGTGCCAGCAGTTTATCCAGGGCTAGCAATCAGCCCCAGCATTTT; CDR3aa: CASSLSRASNQPQHF
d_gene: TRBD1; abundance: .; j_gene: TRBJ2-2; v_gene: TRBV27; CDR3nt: TGTGCCAGCAGTATCTACAGGGGGCGGACCGGGGAGCTGTTTTTT; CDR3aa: CASSIYRGRTGELFF
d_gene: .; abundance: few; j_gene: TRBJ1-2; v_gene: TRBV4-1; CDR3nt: TGCGCCAGCACCACCCGAGAGACAACCGCCTATGGCTACACCTTC; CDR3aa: CASTTRETTAYGYTF
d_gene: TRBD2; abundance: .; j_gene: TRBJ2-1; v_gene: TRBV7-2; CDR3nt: TGTGCCAGCAGCCGACTAGCGGGACGGCATGAGCAGTTCTTC; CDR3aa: CASSRLAGRHEQFF
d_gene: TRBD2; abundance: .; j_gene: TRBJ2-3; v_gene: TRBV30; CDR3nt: TGTGCCTGGACCCCGGGACTAGCGACGCAGTATTTT; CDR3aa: CAWTPGLATQYF
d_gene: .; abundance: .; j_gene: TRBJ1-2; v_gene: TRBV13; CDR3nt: TGTGCCAGCAGCTATAACCGTAACTATGGCTACACCTTC; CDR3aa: CASSYNRNYGYTF
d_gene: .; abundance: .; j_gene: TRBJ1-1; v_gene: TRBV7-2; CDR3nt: TGTGCCAGCAGCACACAGGAGAACACTGAAGCTTTCTTT; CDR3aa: CASSTQENTEAFF
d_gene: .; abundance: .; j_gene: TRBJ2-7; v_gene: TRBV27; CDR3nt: TGTGCCAGCAGTTTATCGGGGAGTCCCCTCTACGAGCAGTACTTC; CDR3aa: CASSLSGSPLYEQYF
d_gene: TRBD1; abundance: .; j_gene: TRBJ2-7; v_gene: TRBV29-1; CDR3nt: TGCAGCGGCTTGAAGCCGGGACAGGGGGCTTTTGAGCAGTACTTC; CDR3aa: CSGLKPGQGAFEQYF
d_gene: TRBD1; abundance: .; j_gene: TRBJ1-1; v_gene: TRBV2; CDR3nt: TGTGCCAGCTCCTTTGACAGGGTTAGTTACACTGAAGCTTTCTTT; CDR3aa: CASSFDRVSYTEAFF
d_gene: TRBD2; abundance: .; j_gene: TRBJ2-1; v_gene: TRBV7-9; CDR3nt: TGTGCCAGCAGCGGCAGACTAGCGGGAGGTCTCTACTACAATGAGCAGTTCTTC; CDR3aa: CASSGRLAGGLYYNEQFF
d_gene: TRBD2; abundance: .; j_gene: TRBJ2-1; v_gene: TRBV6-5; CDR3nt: TGTGCCAGCAGCCTAGCGGGAGTAGGTGAGCAGTTCTTC; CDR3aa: CASSLAGVGEQFF
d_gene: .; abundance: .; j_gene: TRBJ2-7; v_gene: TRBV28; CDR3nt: TGTGCCACCAGGACAGGGCAGGGCGGGAGACTTTACGAGCAGTACTTC; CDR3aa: CATRTGQGGRLYEQYF
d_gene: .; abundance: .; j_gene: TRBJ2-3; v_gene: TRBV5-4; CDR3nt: TGTGCCAGCAGCTTGGGGGTTACTAGCACAGATACGCAGTATTTT; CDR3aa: CASSLGVTSTDTQYF
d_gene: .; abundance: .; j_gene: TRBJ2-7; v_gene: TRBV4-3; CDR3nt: TGCGCCAGCAGCCAAGGGATCACCTACGAGCAGTACTTC; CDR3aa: CASSQGITYEQYF
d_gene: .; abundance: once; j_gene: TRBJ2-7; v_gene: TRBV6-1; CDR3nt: TGTGCCAGCAGTGAAGCGCCCGGAAGCTCCTACGAGCAGTACTTC; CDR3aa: CASSEAPGSSYEQYF
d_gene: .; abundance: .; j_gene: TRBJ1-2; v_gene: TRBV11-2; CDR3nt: TGTGCCAGCAGCTTAGATGTAGTGGGTCGGGACTATGGCTACACCTTC; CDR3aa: CASSLDVVGRDYGYTF
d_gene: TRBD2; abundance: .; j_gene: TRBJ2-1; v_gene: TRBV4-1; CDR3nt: TGCGCCAGCAGCCAAGTACCTAGCGGGAGCTTCTATGAGCAGTTCTTC; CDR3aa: CASSQVPSGSFYEQFF
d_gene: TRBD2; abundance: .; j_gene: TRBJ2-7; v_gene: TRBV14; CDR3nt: TGTGCCAGCAGCCAAGTGCGGGGGGCCGCCGGCGGCGAGCAGTACTTC; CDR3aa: CASSQVRGAAGGEQYF
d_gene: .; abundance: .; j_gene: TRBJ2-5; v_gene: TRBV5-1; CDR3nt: TGCGCCAGCAGCTTGTTCCAAGAGACCCAGTACTTC; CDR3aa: CASSLFQETQYF
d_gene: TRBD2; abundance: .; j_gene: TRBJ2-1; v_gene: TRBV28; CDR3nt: TGTGCCAGCAGGTCGCTTGGACTAGCGGAGTACAATGAGCAGTTCTTC; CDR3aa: CASRSLGLAEYNEQFF
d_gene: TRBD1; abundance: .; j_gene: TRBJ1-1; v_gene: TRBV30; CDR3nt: TGTGCCTGGAGTGATTGGTCCCCGACAGGGATCCATGAAGCTTTCTTT; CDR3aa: CAWSDWSPTGIHEAFF
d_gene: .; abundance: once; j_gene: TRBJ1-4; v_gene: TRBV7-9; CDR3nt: TGTGCCAGCAGCAACCCGGAGTACTGGGCGGTCCGCGAAAAACTGTTTTTT; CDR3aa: CASSNPEYWAVREKLFF
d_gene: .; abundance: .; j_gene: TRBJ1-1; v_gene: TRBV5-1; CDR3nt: TGCGCCAGCAGCTTGGAAGAGGCGGGGGGACTTGAGAACACTGAAGCTTTCTTT; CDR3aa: CASSLEEAGGLENTEAFF
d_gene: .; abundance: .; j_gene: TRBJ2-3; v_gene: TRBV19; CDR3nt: TGTGCCAGTAGTATTAATGCGGCTAGCACAGATACGCAGTATTTT; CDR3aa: CASSINAASTDTQYF
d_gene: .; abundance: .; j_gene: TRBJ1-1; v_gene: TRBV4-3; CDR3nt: TGCGCCAGCAGCCAAGAACTGATGTCCGAAGCTTTCTTT; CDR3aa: CASSQELMSEAFF
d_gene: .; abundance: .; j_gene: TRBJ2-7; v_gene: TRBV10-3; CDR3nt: TGTGCCATCAGCGACCCGACCGACTCCTACGAGCAGTACTTC; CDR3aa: CAISDPTDSYEQYF
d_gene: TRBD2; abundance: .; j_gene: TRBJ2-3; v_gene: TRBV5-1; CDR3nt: TGCGCCAGCAGCGAAGGACTAGAAGGTATCAGCACAGATACGCAGTATTTT; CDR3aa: CASSEGLEGISTDTQYF
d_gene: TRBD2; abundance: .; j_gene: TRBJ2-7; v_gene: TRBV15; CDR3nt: TGTGCCACCAGCAGAGATAGGGGACTAGCGGGAGGCTACGAGCAGTACTTC; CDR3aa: CATSRDRGLAGGYEQYF
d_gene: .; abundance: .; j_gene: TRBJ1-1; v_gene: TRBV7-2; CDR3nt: TGTGCCAGCAGCTTAGGTTACAGGCCTGAAGCTTTCTTT; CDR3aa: CASSLGYRPEAFF
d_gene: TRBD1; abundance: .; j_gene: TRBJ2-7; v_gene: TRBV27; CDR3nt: TGTGCCAGCAGTCCCCCAGGGGGCGAGCAGTACTTC; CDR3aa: CASSPPGGEQYF
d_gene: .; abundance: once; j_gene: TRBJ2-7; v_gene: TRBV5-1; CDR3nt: TGCGCCAGCAGCTTGGGCCACGAGCAGTACTTC; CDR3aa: CASSLGHEQYF
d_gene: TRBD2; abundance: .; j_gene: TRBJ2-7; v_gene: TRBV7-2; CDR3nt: TGTGCCAGCAGCGAAACTAGCGGGAGGGCCTACGAGCAGTACTTC; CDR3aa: CASSETSGRAYEQYF
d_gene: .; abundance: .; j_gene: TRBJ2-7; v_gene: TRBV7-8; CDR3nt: TGTGCCAGCAGCTTCTTAGCGGACGAGCAGTACTTC; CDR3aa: CASSFLADEQYF
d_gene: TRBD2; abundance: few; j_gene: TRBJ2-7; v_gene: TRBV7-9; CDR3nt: TGTGCCAGCAGCTTAGGGGCTTGGCGGGAGGGCCCCTTCCACTTC; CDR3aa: CASSLGAWREGPFHF
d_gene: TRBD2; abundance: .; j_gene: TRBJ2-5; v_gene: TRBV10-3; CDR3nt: TGTGCCATCAGTGAACTAGCGGTCCAAGAGACCCAGTACTTC; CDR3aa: CAISELAVQETQYF
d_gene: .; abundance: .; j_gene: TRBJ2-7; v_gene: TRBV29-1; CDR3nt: TGCAGCGTCTACTTAGCAGCCTCTTCCTACGAGCAGTACTTC; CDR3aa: CSVYLAASSYEQYF
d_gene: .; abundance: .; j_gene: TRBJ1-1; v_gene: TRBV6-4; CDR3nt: TGTGCCAGCAGTTACAGGATCACGAACACTGAAGCTTTCTTT; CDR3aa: CASSYRITNTEAFF
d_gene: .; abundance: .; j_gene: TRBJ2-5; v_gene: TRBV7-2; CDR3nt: TGTGCCAGCAGCTTAGGTAACAGCCAAAGTGAGACCCAGTACTTC; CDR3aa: CASSLGNSQSETQYF
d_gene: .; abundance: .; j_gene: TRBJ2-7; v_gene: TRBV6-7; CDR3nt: TGTGCCAGCAGTTACGGTGTGAGGTGGGAGCAGTACTTC; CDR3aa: CASSYGVRWEQYF
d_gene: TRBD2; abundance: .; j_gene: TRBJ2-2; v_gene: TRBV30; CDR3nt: TGTGCCTGGAGTGTGTTAGCGGGCCATACCGGGGAGCTGTTTTTT; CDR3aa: CAWSVLAGHTGELFF
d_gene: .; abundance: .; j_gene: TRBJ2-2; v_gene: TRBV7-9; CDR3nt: TGTGCCAGCAGCTTAGGTTTCGAGGGGCCGGAGCTGTTTTTT; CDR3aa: CASSLGFEGPELFF
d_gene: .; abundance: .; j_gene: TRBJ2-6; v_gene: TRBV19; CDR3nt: TGTGCCAGTAGTACAGGACGGCCTGTCACCTCTGGGGCCAACGTCCTGACTTTC; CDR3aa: CASSTGRPVTSGANVLTF
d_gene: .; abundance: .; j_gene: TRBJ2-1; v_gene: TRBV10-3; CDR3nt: TGTGCCATCAGTGAGGAATTGTGGGCGGACAAGTTCTCCTACAATGAGCAGTTCTTC; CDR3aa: CAISEELWADKFSYNEQFF
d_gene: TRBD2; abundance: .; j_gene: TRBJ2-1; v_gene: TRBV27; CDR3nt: TGTGCCAGCAGTTTAACTCACCCGGGACTAAACCATGAGCAGTTCTTC; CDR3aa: CASSLTHPGLNHEQFF
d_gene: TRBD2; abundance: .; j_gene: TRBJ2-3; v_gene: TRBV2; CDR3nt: TGTGCCAGCCGCGCCTGGGGCCTAGCGGGAGATACGCAGTATTTT; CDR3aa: CASRAWGLAGDTQYF
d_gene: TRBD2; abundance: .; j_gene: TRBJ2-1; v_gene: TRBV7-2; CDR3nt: TGTGCCAGCAGCCCTTTGGGGCTAGCGGCCAATGAGCAGTTCTTC; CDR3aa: CASSPLGLAANEQFF
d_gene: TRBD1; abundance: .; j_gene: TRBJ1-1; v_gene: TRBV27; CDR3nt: TGTGCCAGCTCGATAGACAGGGGTAATGAAGCTTTCTTT; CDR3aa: CASSIDRGNEAFF
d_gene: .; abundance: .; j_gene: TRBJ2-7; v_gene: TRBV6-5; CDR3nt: TGTGCCAGCGCACTAAGACTCAACCACTACGAGCAGTACTTC; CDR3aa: CASALRLNHYEQYF
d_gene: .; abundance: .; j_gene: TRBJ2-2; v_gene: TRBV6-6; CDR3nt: TGTGCCAGCAGTCCTAAGGGATCCGGGGAGCTGTTTTTT; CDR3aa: CASSPKGSGELFF
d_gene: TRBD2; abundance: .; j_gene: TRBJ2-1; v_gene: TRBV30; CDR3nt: TGTGCCTGGGGACTAGCGGCCGTCAATGAGCAGTTCTTC; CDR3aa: CAWGLAAVNEQFF